The 12 T cell receptor beta chains given below trace back to one sample, sequenced in a study of CXCR3-negative and CXCR3-positive naive CD8 T cells. 5' RACE with UMI labels generated the TRB cDNA libraries. One entry per CDR3 protein, without DNA, is what TCRdb gives after re-calling the 5' RACE reads. In total, the table holds about 50,000 distinct CDR3 sequences. Sequenced sample: naive CXCR3- CD8+ T cells from blood. Stated subset: CD45RO-CCR7+CD27+CD95- naive CD8+ T cells lacking CXCR3 (TNR3-). The receptors derive from a human donor in good health. Some clones in this sample may be carry-over from other donors' samples.

The chain combines TRBV6-4 with TRBJ1-1. The CDR3 spans 13 residues. Germline V gene data show CDR1 as MRHNA and CDR2 as SNTAGT. The CDR3 reads CASSERANTEAFF.

The rearrangement joins TRBV29-1 to TRBJ2-7; TCRdb picks TRBD1, but there is no DNA to check that call. The germline V gene encodes CDR1 SQVTM and CDR2 ANQGSEA. The CDR3 loop spans 17 amino acids. The CDR3 is CSVEDPNSDRFPDEQYF.

The chain is built from TRBV12-3 or TRBV12-4 and TRBJ2-5; TCRdb gives TRBD2 as the D gene, but with no DNA this cannot be confirmed. This CDR3 has 16 amino acids. CDR3 region: CASIYGQGLLPETQYF.

The chain is built from TRBV29-1 and TRBJ1-1; TCRdb selects TRBD1, and the lack of DNA leaves this call unchecked. The CDR3 is 17 residues long. CDR1 is SQVTM, CDR2 ANQGSEA, per germline. The CDR3 protein is CSVELFRDRIRDTEAFF.

The rearrangement joins TRBV6-6 to TRBJ1-1. This CDR3 comprises 12 residues. Per the germline V gene, CDR1 is MNHNY and CDR2 is SVGAGI (reference sequence). The CDR3: CASRLPDGEAFF.

The rearrangement uses TRBV23-1 and TRBJ1-4; TCRdb reports TRBD1, a call that lacks DNA to check it against. TRBV23-1 is labeled an ORF, and its function is uncertain. The CDR3 runs 16 residues. The CDR3 loop is CASSLQRQGTFEKLFF.

The chain joins TRBV7-3 to TRBJ2-7; TCRdb proposes TRBD2, but this gene call is untestable without DNA. Germline loops: CDR1 SGHTA, CDR2 FQGTGA. The CDR3 has 17 amino acids. The CDR3 loop is CASSLGGPGLAYYEQYF.

This chain connects TRBV21-1 to TRBJ2-7; TCRdb calls TRBD2, which cannot be checked without DNA. TRBV21-1 has pseudogene status. The CDR3 length is 15 residues. The CDR3 reads CASSIVRRGPYEQYF.

The CDR3 is CASSLSSGTNTGELFF. The chain has TRBV11-2 and TRBJ2-2; TCRdb lists TRBD1, though no DNA is available to test this call. The CDR3 runs 16 residues. Looked up from germline, CDR1 is SGHAT and CDR2 is FQNNGV.

The CDR3 sequence is CASSEDVRADTQYF. J is TRBJ2-3 and V is TRBV12-3 or TRBV12-4. The CDR3 loop spans 14 amino acids.

The chain employs TRBV28 and TRBJ2-1; no DNA is available, so the TRBD2 call from TCRdb remains unchecked. This CDR3 region has 17 residues. Per the germline V gene, CDR1 is MDHEN and CDR2 is SYDVKM. CDR3 region: CASKHRTSGGPNNEQFF. Combining the CDR3 with reference TRBV28 and TRBJ2-1 gives the whole variable domain DVKVTQSSRYLVKRTGEKVFLECVQDMDHENMFWYRQDPGLGLRLIYFSYDVKMKEKGDIPEGYSVSREKKERFSLILESASTNQTSMYLCASKHRTSGGPNNEQFFGPGTRLTVL.

This sequence joins TRBV29-1 and TRBJ2-1. The germline V gene encodes CDR1 SQVTM and CDR2 ANQGSEA. There are 13 residues in the CDR3. CDR3 sequence: CSVGGSAYNEQFF.